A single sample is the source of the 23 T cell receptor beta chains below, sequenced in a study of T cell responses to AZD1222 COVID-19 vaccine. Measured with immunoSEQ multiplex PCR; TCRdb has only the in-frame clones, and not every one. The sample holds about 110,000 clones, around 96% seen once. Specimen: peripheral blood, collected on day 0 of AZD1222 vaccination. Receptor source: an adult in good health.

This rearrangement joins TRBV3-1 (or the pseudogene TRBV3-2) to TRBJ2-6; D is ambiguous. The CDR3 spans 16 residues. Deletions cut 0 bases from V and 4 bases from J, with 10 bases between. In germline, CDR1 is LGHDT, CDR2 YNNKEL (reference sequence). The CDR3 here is CASSQDWLSGANVLTF. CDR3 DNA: TGTGCCAGCAGCCAAGATTGGCTCTCAGGGGCCAACGTCCTGACTTTC.

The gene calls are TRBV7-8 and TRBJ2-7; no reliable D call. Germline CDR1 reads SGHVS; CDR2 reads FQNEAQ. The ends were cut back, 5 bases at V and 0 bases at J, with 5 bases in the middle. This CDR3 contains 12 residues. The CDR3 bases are TGTGCCAGCAGCAGAGTCTCCTACGAGCAGTACTTC. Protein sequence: CASSRVSYEQYF.

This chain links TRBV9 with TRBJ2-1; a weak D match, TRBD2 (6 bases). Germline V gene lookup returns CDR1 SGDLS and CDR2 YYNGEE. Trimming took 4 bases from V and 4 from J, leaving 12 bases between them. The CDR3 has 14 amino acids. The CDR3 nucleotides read TGTGCCAGCAGCACTTTCGGGGGTTACAATGAGCAGTTCTTC. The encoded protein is CASSTFGGYNEQFF.

The DNA of the CDR3 is TGTGCCAGCAGTTACGGGTCAGGAGGGTACGAGCAGTACTTC. Translating gives CASSYGSGGYEQYF. The chain carries TRBV27 and TRBJ2-7, with D possibly being TRBD2 (6 bases). The germline CDR1 and CDR2 sequences are MNHEY and SMNVEV (reference sequence). V lost 4 bases and J lost 4, with 14 bases in between. The CDR3 is made up of 14 amino acids.

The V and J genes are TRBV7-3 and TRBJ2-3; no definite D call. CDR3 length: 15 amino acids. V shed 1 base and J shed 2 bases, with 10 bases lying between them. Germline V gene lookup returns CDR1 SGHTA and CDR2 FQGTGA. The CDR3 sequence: CASSLRAKYTDTQYF. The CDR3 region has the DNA TGTGCCAGCAGCTTAAGAGCGAAGTACACAGATACGCAGTATTTT.

CDR3 sequence reads: CASSTPGELNQPQHF. CDR3 sequence (DNA): TGTGCCAGCAGTACCCCGGGGGAGCTCAATCAGCCCCAGCATTTT. This chain uses TRBV28 with TRBJ1-5; a weak D match, TRBD1 (5 bases). V lost 5 bases and J lost 3, with 14 bases in between. The germline V gene encodes CDR1 MDHEN and CDR2 SYDVKM. This CDR3 has 15 residues.

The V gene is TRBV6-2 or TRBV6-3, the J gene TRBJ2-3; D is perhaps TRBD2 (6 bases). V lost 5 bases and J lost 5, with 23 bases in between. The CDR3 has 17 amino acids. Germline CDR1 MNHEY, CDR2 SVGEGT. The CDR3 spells CASSPPVVPSEIDTQYF. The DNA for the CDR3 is TGTGCCAGCAGTCCCCCGGTAGTTCCTAGCGAGATAGATACGCAGTATTTT.

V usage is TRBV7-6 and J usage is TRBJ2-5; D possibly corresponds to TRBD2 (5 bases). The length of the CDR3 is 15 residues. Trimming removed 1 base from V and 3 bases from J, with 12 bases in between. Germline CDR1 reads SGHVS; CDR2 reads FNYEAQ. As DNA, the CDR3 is TGTGCCAGCAGCTTAGTAACCCTGGGAGAAGAGACCCAGTACTTC. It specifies CASSLVTLGEETQYF.

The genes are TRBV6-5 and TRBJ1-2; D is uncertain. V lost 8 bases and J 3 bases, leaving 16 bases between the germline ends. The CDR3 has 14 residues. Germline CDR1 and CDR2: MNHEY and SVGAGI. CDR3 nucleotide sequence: TGTGCCAGCCGTCCTAGTGGGGAATACTATGGCTACACCTTC. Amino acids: CASRPSGEYYGYTF.

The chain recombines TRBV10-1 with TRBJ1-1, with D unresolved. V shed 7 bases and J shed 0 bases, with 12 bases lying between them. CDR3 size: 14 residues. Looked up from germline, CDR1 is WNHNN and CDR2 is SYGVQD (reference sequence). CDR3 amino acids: CASNSGSLNTEAFF. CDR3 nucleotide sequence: TGCGCCAGCAATTCGGGCAGTTTGAACACTGAAGCTTTCTTT.

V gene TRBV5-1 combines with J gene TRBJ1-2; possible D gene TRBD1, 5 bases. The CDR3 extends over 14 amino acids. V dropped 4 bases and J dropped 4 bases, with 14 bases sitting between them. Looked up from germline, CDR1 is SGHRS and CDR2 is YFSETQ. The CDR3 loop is CASSPRGDIYGYTF. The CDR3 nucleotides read TGCGCCAGCAGCCCTCGGGGCGATATCTATGGCTACACCTTC.

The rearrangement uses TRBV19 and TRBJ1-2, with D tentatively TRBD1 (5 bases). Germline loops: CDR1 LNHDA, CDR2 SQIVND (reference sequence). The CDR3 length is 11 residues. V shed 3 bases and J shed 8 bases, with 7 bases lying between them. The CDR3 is CASSMGDGYTF. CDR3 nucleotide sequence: TGTGCCAGTAGTATGGGGGACGGCTACACCTTC.

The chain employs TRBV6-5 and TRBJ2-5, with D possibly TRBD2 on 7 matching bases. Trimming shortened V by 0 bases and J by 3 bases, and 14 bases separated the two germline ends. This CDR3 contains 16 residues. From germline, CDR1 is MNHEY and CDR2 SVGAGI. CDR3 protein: CASSYSMGEGEETQYF. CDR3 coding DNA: TGTGCCAGCAGTTACTCGATGGGGGAGGGGGAAGAGACCCAGTACTTC.

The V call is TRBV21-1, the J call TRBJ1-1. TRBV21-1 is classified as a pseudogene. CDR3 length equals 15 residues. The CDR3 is CASSKGEGGNTEAFF. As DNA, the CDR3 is TGTGCCAGCAGCAAAGGCGAGGGAGGGAACACTGAAGCTTTCTTT.

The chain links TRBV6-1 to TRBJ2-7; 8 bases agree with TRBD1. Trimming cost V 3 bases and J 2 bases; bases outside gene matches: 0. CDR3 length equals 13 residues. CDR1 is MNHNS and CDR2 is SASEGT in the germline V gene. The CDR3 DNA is TGTGCCAGCAGTGACAGGGGGCCCTACGAGCAGTACTTC. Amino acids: CASSDRGPYEQYF.

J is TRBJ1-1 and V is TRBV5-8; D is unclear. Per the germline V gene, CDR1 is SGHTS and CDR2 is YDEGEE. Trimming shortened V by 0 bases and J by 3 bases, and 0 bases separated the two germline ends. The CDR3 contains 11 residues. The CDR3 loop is CASSLDTEAFF. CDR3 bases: TGTGCCAGCAGCTTGGACACTGAAGCTTTCTTT.

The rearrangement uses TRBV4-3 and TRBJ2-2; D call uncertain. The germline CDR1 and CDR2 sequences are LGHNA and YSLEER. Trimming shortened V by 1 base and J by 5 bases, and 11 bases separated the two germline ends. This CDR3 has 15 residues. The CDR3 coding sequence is TGCGCCAGCAGCCAAGCTATGGTTAGGACCGGGGAGCTGTTTTTT. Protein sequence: CASSQAMVRTGELFF.

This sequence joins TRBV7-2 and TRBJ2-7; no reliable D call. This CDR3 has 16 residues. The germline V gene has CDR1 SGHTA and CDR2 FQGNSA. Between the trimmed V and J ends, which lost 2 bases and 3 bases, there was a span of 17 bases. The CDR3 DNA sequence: TGTGCCAGCAGCTTATTTCTGGGATCCGGCTACTACGAGCAGTACTTC. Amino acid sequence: CASSLFLGSGYYEQYF.

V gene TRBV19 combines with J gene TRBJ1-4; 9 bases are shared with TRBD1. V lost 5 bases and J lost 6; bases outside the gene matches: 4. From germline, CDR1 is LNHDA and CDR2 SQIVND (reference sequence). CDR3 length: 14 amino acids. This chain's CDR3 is CASSPGTGYEKLFF. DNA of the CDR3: TGTGCCAGTAGTCCCGGGACAGGGTATGAAAAACTGTTTTTT. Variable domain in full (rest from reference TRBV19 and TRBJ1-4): DGGITQSPKYLFRKEGQNVTLSCEQNLNHDAMYWYRQDPGQGLRLIYYSQIVNDFQKGDIAEGYSVSREKKESFPLTVTSAQKNPTAFYLCASSPGTGYEKLFFGSGTQLSVL.

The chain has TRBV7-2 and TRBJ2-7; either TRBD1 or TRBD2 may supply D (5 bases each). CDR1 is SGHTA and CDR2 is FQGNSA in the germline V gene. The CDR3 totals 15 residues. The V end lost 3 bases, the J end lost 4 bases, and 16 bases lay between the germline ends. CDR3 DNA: TGTGCCAGCAGCTTTCAGTCCCGGGACGGTTACGAGCAGTACTTC. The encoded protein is CASSFQSRDGYEQYF. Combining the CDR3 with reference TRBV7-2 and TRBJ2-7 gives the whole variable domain GAGVSQSPSNKVTEKGKDVELRCDPISGHTALYWYRQSLGQGLEFLIYFQGNSAPDKSGLPSDRFSAERTGGSVSTLTIQRTQQEDSAVYLCASSFQSRDGYEQYFGPGTRLTVT.

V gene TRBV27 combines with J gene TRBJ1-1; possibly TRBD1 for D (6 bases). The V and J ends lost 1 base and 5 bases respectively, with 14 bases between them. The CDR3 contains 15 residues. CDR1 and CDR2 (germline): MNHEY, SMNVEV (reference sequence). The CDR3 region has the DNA TGTGCCAGCAGTTTATGGGGGGCGCGAGGTACTGAAGCTTTCTTT. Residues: CASSLWGARGTEAFF.

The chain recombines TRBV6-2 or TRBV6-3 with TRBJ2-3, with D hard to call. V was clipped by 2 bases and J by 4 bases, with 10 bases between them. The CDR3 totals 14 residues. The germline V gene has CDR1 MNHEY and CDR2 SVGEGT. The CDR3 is CASSYVPEADTQYF. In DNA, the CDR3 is TGTGCCAGCAGTTACGTCCCCGAAGCAGATACGCAGTATTTT.

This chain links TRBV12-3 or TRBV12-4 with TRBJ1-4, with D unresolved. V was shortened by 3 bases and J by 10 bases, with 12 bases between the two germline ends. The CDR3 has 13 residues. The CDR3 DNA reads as TGTGCCAGCAGTTTCCCCGGGCATGGAAAACTGTTTTTT. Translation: CASSFPGHGKLFF.